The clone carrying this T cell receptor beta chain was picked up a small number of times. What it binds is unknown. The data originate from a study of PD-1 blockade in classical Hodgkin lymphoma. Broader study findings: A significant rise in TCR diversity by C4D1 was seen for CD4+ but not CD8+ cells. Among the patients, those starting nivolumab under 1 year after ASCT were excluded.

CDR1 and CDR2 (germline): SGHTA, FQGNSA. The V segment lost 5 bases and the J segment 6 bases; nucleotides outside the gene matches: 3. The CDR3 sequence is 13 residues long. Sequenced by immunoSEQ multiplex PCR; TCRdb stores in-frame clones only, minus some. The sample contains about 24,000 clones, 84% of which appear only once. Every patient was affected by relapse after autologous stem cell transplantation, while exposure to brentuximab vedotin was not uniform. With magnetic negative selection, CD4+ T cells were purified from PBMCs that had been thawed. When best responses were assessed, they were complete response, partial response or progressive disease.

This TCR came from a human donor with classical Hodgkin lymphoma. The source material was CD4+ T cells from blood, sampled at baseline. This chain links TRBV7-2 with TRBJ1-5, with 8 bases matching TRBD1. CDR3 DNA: TGTGCCAGCAGCGTACAGGGGGGTCAGCCCCAGCATTTT. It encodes CASSVQGGQPQHF.